This T cell receptor (beta chain) derives from a study of blood T cell repertoires in COVID-19. Study at large: Whether acute or convalescent, the COVID-19 samples came from the United States, Italy and Spain. The analysed material was cDNA or gDNA that came from T cells, B-cell-depleted T cells, or PBMCs.

The length of the CDR3 is 13 residues. Germline values: CDR1 MNHNY, CDR2 SVGAGI (reference sequence). V was cut by 6 bases and J by 1 base, with 9 bases left in between. Original analysis: Reference gene primers were amplified, and this amplification served to estimate nucleated cell counts. The table came from immunoSEQ multiplex PCR; TCRdb's copy has only in-frame clones and leaves some out. The V and J calls and clone size are taken from that table; D and trimming were inferred from the DNA. The sample carries over 200,000 clones, about 90% recorded once. The specimen was peripheral blood. The receptor was derived from a man in his forties with active or convalescent COVID-19. This chain uses TRBV6-6 with TRBJ1-1; a weak D match, TRBD1 (6 bases). CDR3 nucleotide sequence: TGTGCCAGCAGCTTAGGGGGGAACACTGAAGCTTTCTTT. Translated: CASSLGGNTEAFF.